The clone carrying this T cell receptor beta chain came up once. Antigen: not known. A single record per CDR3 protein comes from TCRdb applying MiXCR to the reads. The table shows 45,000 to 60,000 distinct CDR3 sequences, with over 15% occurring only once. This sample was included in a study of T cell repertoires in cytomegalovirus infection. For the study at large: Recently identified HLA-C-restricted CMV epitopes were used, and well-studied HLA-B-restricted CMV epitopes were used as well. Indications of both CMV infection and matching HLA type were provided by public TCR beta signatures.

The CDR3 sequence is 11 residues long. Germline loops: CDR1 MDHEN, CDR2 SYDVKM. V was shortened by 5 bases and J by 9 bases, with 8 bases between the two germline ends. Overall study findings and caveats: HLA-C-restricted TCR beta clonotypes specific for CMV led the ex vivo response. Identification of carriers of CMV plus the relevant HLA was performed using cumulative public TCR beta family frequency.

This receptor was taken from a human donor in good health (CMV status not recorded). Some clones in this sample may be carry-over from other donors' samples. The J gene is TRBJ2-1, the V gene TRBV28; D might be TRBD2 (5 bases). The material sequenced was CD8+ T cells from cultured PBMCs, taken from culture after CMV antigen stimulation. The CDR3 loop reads CASSPSTEQFF. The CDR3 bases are TGTGCCAGCAGTCCTAGCACTGAGCAGTTCTTC.